Detailed here is one T cell receptor beta chain. Germline-derived CDR1 and CDR2 are MGHDK and SYGVNS. The CDR3 is made up of 14 amino acids. With V trimmed by 5 bases and J by 5 bases, 1 base remained unmatched. The sample is drawn from a study of sequential checkpoint blockade in melanoma. Described treatment: randomized to nivolumab then ipilimumab (arm A) or the reverse (arm B). Only in-frame clones appear in the TCRdb table, and some are missing; sequencing was by immunoSEQ multiplex PCR. The sample includes roughly 10,000 clones, 50% to 65% of them seen just once. The rearrangement uses TRBV25-1 and TRBJ1-6; 9 nucleotides line up with TRBD1. Material: CD8+ T cells sorted from blood (inferred from file names), obtained from a patient given nivolumab and ipilimumab in sequence. This receptor was identified in a human donor with melanoma. CDR3 DNA sequence: TGTGCCAGCAGTTGGGACAGGGATAATTCACCCCTCCACTTT. Translation: CASSWDRDNSPLHF. The full variable domain, its missing parts supplied by reference TRBV25-1 and TRBJ1-6, is EADIYQTPRYLVIGTGKKITLECSQTMGHDKMYWYQQDPGMELHLIHYSYGVNSTEKGDLSSESTVSRIRTEHFPLTLESARPSHTSQYLCASSWDRDNSPLHFGNGTRLTVT.